The following is a TCR beta chain sequence with its context. The antigen this receptor binds is unknown. No much larger clone exists at a distance of one base, and base qualities are not known. CDR1 and CDR2, per the germline V gene, are LGHNA and YSLEER. The CDR3 numbers 16 residues from cysteine through phenylalanine. Of the read, only the CDR3 DNA is kept; its 48 bases are in frame from base 1. Deletion took 10 bases off V and 3 bases off J, with a span of 25 bases between the germline ends. TCR CDR3 regions were amplified from genomic DNA by multiplex PCR using the deep immunoSEQ assay. Extracted genomic DNA from each cell subset was distributed evenly across all wells of several immunoSEQ 96-well plates, and each plate was treated as a replicate. For sorted subsets, each replicate PCR was loaded with around 200 ng genomic DNA, equivalent to 25,000 to 35,000 T cell genomes. Purified libraries were measured with a Qubit 3.0 fluorometer, size-checked on a Bioanalyzer 2100, and measured again with the KAPA Library Quantification kit. Every immunoSEQ 96-well plate was sequenced on a dedicated single-read 150-cycle Illumina NextSeq 550 flow cell. Regarding the original processing steps: Because the immunoSEQ output included only junctional sequences and no quality scores, the filtering could not be the same as the filtering used for full-length reads. To assign V/J genes and CDR3, sequences were annotated against IMGT germline references using PyIR, a Python wrapper for IgBLAST v1.9. Reads were filtered out if the reads had weak V/J assignments (E-value above 1e-6), no CDR3, stop codons, out-of-frame junctions, or ambiguous translated residues. A V3J clonotype was defined by an identical inferred V gene, J gene, and CDR3 amino acid sequence. Percentage overlap between repertoires was calculated by dividing the number of shared unique clonotypes by the size of the smaller repertoire. Richness of each repertoire was evaluated using RTK rarefaction, the Chao1 estimator, and Recon v2.1 estimates of unobserved clonotypes. OLGA was used to compute generation probabilities for all TCRbeta clonotypes that the gDNA method yielded from several donors. Drawn from immuneACCESS, this table holds only the in-frame rearrangements with V and J called that TCRdb kept. Clones are partly lost; checked studies trace under half to an unresolved V gene and leave the rest unexplained. V, J and clone size derive from that table, while D and trimming were established from the DNA sequence. The sample yields 2,500,000 or so clones; around 94% were counted once. Over 0.12% of the sample is held by the ten biggest clonotypes.

This entry comes from a study of shared clonotypes between healthy human individuals (dated by TCRdb to the early 2020s). Study-wide context: Two women and a few men aged 18 to 49 years were included in the cohort. To increase sequencing depth and limit assay-specific biases, different laboratories used diverse techniques to prepare libraries and sequence TCR repertoires. Leukapheresis yielded between about 0.94 and 8.9 billion PBMCs per donor. For each donor, three plates each were used for CD4 naive and CD4 memory, two plates were used for CD8 naive, and one plate was used for CD8 memory. The study deeply sequenced blood TCR repertoires of about five healthy adults to estimate repertoire size and the extent of clonotype sharing between individuals. On the study overall, not on this receptor specifically: Pairwise subsampling indicated that sequencing depth was expected to affect the degree of clonotype sharing among donors. Higher generation probabilities were observed for clonotypes shared by all four sorted-subset donors than for non-shared clonotypes. Rarefaction of sorted-subset datasets indicated incomplete sequencing despite the large sequencing depth. Naive subsets generally had larger estimated clonotype richness than memory subsets. Only blood was sampled, and tissue TCR repertoires likely differ from those in blood. The genetic and exposure-history diversity represented was limited by the small number of donors. Sharing across a handful of donors was observed for around 5% of naive CD4, 3.5% of naive CD8, about 2.5% of memory CD4, and around 0.4% of memory CD8 clonotypes.

Donors were healthy HIV-negative adults with no recently reported acute infections or vaccinations. All donors were Caucasian adults living in Nashville, Tennessee, USA. CD4+ T cells were enriched through magnetic negative selection, after which naive cells were positively selected on CD45RA and the remaining negative fraction served as the memory subset. After blood collection by leukapheresis, PBMCs were isolated using Ficoll-Histopaque density gradient centrifugation and then cryopreserved in the vapor phase of liquid nitrogen. Purity and quantity of every magnetically sorted T cell population were checked by analytical flow cytometry. Genomic DNA was isolated from every sorted fraction and measured by UV absorbance on a Nanodrop 2000c.

The clonotype originates from a man aged 18 to 29 in good health. The specimen was naive CD4+ T cells sorted from blood. In the paper's terms, the cell subset or site label means: CD45RA+ positively selected. Recombination joined TRBV4-3 with TRBJ2-7; the D gene cannot be resolved reliably. For the CDR3, the sequence is CAIRFASRSSIYEQYF. The bases read TGCGCCATCCGATTTGCTTCGCGGAGCAGTATCTACGAGCAGTACTTC.